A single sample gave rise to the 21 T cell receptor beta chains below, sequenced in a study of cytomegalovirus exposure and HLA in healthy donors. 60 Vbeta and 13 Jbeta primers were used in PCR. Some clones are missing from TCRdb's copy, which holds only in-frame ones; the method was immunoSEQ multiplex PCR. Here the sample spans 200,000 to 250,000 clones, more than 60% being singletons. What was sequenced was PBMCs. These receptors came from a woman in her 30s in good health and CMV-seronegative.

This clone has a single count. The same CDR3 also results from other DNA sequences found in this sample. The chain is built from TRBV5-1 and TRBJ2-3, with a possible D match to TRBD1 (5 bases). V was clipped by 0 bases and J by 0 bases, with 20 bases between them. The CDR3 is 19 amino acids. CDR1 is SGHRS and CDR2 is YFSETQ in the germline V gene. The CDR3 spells CASSLADVAGPASTDTQYF. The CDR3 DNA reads TGCGCCAGCAGCTTGGCCGATGTAGCAGGGCCCGCCAGCACAGATACGCAGTATTTT.

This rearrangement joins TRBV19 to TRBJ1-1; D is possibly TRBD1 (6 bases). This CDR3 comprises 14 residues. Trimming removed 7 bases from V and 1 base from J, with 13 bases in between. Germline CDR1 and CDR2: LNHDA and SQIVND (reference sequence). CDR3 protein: CASTLTGPNTEAFF. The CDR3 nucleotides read TGTGCCAGTACCCTTACAGGGCCGAACACTGAAGCTTTCTTT.

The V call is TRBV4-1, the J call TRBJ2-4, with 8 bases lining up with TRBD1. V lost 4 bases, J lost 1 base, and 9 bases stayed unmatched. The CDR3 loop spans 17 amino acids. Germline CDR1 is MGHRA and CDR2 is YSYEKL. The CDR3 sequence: CASSPFAGGMAKNIQYF. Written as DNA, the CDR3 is TGCGCCAGCAGCCCGTTTGCAGGGGGCATGGCCAAAAACATTCAGTACTTC.

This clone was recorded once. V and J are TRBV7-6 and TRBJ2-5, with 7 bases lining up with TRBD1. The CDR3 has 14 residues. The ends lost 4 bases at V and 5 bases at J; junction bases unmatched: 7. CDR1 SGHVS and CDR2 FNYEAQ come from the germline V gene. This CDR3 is CASSSQGGWETQYF. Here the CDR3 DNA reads TGTGCCAGCAGCTCACAAGGGGGCTGGGAGACCCAGTACTTC. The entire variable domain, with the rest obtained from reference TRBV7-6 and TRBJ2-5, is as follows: GAGVSQSPRYKVTKRGQDVALRCDPISGHVSLYWYRQALGQGPEFLTYFNYEAQQDKSGLPNDRFSAERPEGSISTLTIQRTEQRDSAMYRCASSSQGGWETQYFGPGTRLLVL.

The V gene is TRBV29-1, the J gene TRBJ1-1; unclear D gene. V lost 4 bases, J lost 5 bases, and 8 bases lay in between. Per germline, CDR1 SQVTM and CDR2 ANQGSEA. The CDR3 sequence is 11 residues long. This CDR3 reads CSVGRETEAFF. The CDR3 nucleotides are TGCAGCGTTGGTCGGGAAACTGAAGCTTTCTTT.

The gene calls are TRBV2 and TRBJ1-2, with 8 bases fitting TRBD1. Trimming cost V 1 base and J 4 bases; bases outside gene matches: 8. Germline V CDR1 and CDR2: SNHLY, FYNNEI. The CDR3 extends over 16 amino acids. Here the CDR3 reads CASSEDYLGQVYGYTF. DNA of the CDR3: TGTGCCAGCAGTGAAGATTATTTGGGACAGGTCTATGGCTACACCTTC.

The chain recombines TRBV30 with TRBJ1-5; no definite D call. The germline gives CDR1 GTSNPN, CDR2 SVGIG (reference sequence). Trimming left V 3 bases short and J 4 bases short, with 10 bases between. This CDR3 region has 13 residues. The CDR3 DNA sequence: TGTGCCTGGAGCCCTACTTATAATCAGCCCCAGCATTTT. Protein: CAWSPTYNQPQHF.

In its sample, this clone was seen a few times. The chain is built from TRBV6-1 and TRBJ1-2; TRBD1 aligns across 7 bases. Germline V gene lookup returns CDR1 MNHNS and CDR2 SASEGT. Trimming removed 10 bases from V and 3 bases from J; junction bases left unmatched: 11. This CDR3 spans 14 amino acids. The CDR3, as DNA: TGTGCCACCTGGAACAGGGGACGAGACTATGGCTACACCTTC. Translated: CATWNRGRDYGYTF.

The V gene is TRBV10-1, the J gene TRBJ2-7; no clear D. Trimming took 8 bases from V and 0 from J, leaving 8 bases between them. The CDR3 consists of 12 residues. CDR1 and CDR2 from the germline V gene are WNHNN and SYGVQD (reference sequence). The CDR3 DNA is TGCGCCAGCGGGCCAAGCTCCTACGAGCAGTACTTC. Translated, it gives CASGPSSYEQYF.

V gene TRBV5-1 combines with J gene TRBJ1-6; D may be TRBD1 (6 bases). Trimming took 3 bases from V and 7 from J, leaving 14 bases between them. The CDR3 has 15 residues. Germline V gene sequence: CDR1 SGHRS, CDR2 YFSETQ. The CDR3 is CASSSRDTENSPLHF. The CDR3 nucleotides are TGCGCCAGCAGCTCCCGGGACACCGAAAATTCACCCCTCCACTTT.

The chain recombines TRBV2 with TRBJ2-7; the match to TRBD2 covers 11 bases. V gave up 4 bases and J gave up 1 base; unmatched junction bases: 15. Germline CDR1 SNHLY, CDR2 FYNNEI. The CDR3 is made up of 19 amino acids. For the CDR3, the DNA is TGTGCCAGCAGTGTCAGAAAGGGACCCCGGACTAGCGGGTCCTACGAGCAGTACTTC. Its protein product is CASSVRKGPRTSGSYEQYF.

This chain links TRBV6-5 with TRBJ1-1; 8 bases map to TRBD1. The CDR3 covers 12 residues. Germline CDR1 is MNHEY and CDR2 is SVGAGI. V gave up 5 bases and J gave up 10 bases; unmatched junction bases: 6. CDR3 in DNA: TGTGCCAGCAGTAGCCAGGGGGCGGCAGCTTTCTTT. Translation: CASSSQGAAAFF.

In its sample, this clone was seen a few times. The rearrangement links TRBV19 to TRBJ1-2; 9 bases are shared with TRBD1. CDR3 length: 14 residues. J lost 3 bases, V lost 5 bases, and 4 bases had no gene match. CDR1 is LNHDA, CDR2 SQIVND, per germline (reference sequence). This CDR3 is CASSLWDRDYGYTF. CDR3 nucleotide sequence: TGTGCCAGTAGTCTCTGGGACAGGGACTATGGCTACACCTTC.

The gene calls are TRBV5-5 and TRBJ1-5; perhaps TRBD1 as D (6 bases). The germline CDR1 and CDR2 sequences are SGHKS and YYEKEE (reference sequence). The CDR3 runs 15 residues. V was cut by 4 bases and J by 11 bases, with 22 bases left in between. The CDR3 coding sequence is TGTGCCAGCAGCCAAGACCCCTGGGGGCTGGAGGCCCAGCATTTT. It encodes CASSQDPWGLEAQHF.

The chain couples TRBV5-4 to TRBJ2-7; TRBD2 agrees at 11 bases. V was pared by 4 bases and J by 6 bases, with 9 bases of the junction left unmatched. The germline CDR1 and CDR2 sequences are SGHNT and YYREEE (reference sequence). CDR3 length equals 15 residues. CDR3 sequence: CASSPGLAGLSEQYF. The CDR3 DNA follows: TGTGCCAGCAGCCCCGGACTAGCGGGTCTAAGCGAGCAGTACTTC.

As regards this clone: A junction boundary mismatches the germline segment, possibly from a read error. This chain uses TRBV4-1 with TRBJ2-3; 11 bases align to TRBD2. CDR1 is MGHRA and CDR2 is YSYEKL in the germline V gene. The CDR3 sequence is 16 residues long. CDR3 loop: CASSQGLAGSTDTQYF. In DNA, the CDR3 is TGTGCCAGCAGCCAAGGACTAGCGGGTAGCACAGATACGCAGTATTTT.

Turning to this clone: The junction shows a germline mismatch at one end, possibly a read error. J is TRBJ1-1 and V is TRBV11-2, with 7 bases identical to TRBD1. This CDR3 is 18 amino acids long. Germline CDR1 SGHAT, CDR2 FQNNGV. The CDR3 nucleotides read TGTGCCAACAGCCCCCCCCCAGGGGGAGCATACAAGGGCACTGAAGCTTTCTTT. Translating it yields CANSPPPGGAYKGTEAFF. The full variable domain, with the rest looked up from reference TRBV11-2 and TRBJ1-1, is EAGVAQSPRYKIIEKRQSVAFWCNPISGHATLYWYQQILGQGPKLLIQFQNNGVVDDSQLPKDRFSAERLKGVDSTLKIQPAKLEDSAVYLCANSPPPGGAYKGTEAFFGQGTRLTVV.

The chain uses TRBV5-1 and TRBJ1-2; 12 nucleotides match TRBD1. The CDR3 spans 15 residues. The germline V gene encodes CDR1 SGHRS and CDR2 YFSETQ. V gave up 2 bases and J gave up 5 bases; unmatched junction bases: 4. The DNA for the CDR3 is TGCGCCAGCAGCTTAGGGACAGGGGGCCGGTATGGCTACACCTTC. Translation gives CASSLGTGGRYGYTF.

The CDR3 DNA reads as TGTGCCATCAGCCAGGGAACTGAAGCTTTCTTT. It specifies CAISQGTEAFF. The rearrangement joins TRBV10-3 to TRBJ1-1; D might be TRBD1 (5 bases). From germline, CDR1 is ENHRY and CDR2 SYGVKD. Trimming cost V 6 bases and J 5 bases, with 7 bases left between them. The CDR3 is 11 amino acids.

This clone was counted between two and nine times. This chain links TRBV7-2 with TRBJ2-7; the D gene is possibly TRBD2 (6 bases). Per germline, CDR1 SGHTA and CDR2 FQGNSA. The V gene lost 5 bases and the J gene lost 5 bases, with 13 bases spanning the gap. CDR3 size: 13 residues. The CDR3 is CASSPGTGDEQYF. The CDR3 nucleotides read TGTGCCAGCAGCCCTGGGACGGGAGACGAGCAGTACTTC.

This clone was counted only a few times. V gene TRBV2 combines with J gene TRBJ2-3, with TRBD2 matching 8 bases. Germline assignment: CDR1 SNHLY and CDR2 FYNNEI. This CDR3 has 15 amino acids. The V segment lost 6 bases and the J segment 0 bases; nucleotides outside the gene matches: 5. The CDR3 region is CASRTGTRSTDTQYF. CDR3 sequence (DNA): TGTGCCAGCAGAACCGGGACTAGGAGCACAGATACGCAGTATTTT.